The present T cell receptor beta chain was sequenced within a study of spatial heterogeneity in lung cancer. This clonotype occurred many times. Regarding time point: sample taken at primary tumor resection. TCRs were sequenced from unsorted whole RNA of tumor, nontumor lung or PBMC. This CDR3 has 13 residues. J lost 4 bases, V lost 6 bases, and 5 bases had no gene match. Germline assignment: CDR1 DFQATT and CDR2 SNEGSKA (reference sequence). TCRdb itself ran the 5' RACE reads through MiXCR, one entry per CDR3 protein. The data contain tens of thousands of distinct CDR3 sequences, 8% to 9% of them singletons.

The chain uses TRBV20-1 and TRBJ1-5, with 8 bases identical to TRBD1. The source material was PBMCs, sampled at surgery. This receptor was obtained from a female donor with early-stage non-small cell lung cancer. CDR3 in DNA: TGCAGTGCCAGGACAGGGTTAAATCAGCCCCAGCATTTT. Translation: CSARTGLNQPQHF.